Here is one T cell receptor beta chain with its context. Its antigen is unidentified. These data are taken from a study of T cells after yellow fever vaccination. Study summary: Those fractions that held only low numbers of cells were prepared using the SMART-Seq v4 Ultra Low Input RNA kit. Study findings and constraints: Reappearance after the booster was observed for most primary-vaccination clones (roughly 95% CD4, over 75% CD8).

A universal primer site and UMIs were added as TCR cDNA was made by 5'RACE template switching. TCRdb redid the calling of the 5' RACE reads with MiXCR, one entry per CDR3 protein. The table lists approximately 300,000 distinct CDR3 sequences, around 10% of them singletons. Sequencing was performed on CD4+ T cells sorted from PBMCs, taken 45 days after the yellow fever booster vaccination. The receptor was derived from a man younger than 35 who received the YFV17D yellow fever vaccine.

This chain's CDR3 is CASSLGLQQETQYF. CDR3 nucleotides: TGTGCCAGCAGCTTGGGACTGCAACAAGAGACCCAGTACTTC. The chain recombines TRBV7-8 with TRBJ2-5; possibly TRBD2 for D (6 bases). There are 14 residues in the CDR3. Trimming left V 3 bases short and J 2 bases short, with 10 bases between. Germline V gene sequence: CDR1 SGHVS, CDR2 FQNEAQ. Full variable domain (remainder filled in from reference TRBV7-8 and TRBJ2-5): GAGVSQSPRYKVAKRGQDVALRCDPISGHVSLFWYQQALGQGPEFLTYFQNEAQLDKSGLPSDRFFAERPEGSVSTLKIQRTQQEDSAVYLCASSLGLQQETQYFGPGTRLLVL.